The 18 T cell receptor beta chains below were found in one sample sequenced in a study of control samples from healthy donors and cancer patients. TCRdb keeps only in-frame clones here, not all; method: immunoSEQ multiplex PCR. The data contain under 80,000 clones, around 94% of them seen just once; the ten biggest clones take up around 6.5%. Source material: blood. The receptors derive from a woman aged 40-49 years in good health.

The chain couples TRBV13 to TRBJ2-1; TRBD1 matches at 12 bases. V shed 1 base and J 7 bases; nucleotides not matched to a gene: 8. The CDR3 loop spans 17 amino acids. Germline-derived CDR1 and CDR2 are PRHDT and FYEKMQ (reference sequence). The CDR3 DNA reads TGTGCCAGCAGCTTAGCCCTGGGACAGGGGGCAGGGAATGAGCAGTTCTTC. This translates into CASSLALGQGAGNEQFF.

The rearrangement uses TRBV15 and TRBJ1-1; D gene unclear. V lost 8 bases and J 2 bases, leaving 15 bases between the germline ends. The germline V gene encodes CDR1 LNHNV and CDR2 YYDKDF (reference sequence). The CDR3 is 14 residues long. This CDR3 reads CATRLTLINTEAFF. CDR3 sequence (DNA): TGTGCCACCCGGTTGACCTTGATAAACACTGAAGCTTTCTTT.

V and J are TRBV7-9 and TRBJ2-3; 7 bases match TRBD1. The CDR3 has 16 residues. J gave up 2 bases and V 5 bases, and 10 bases lay outside the gene matches. The germline V gene encodes CDR1 SEHNR and CDR2 FQNEAQ (reference sequence). The DNA for the CDR3 is TGTGCCAGCAGCACCGAAGGGGACAGCTACACAGATACGCAGTATTTT. Residues: CASSTEGDSYTDTQYF.

This chain links TRBV3-1 (or the pseudogene TRBV3-2) with TRBJ1-1; D gene ambiguous. Germline lookup yields CDR1 LGHDT and CDR2 YNNKEL (reference sequence). Trimming removed 4 bases at V and 1 base at J, with 10 bases between. CDR3 length: 14 residues. The CDR3 reads CASSLLRRNTEAFF. Here the CDR3 DNA reads TGTGCCAGCAGCCTTCTACGAAGGAACACTGAAGCTTTCTTT.

V gene TRBV9 combines with J gene TRBJ1-6; D gene ambiguous. Germline values: CDR1 SGDLS, CDR2 YYNGEE. V lost 4 bases to trimming and J lost 6 bases, with 11 bases between them. The CDR3 covers 14 residues. As DNA, the CDR3 is TGTGCCAGCAGCAACCACCTTCCTAATTCACCCCTCCACTTT. The encoded protein is CASSNHLPNSPLHF.

The chain uses TRBV6-1 and TRBJ2-3; D remains ambiguous. The V end was cut by 6 bases, the J end by 6 bases, with 13 bases between. CDR1 is MNHNS, CDR2 SASEGT, per germline. The CDR3 covers 13 residues. The CDR3 is CASRPTPADTQYF. CDR3 nucleotide sequence: TGTGCCAGCAGACCGACCCCGGCCGATACGCAGTATTTT.

The chain recombines TRBV6-5 with TRBJ2-7; D is perhaps TRBD1 (5 bases). Trimming shortened V by 0 bases and J by 0 bases, and 9 bases separated the two germline ends. Germline CDR1 and CDR2: MNHEY and SVGAGI. The CDR3 sequence is 15 residues long. The CDR3 sequence is CASSYSGRVSYEQYF. CDR3 bases: TGTGCCAGCAGTTACTCAGGCAGGGTCTCCTACGAGCAGTACTTC.

The rearrangement joins TRBV18 to TRBJ1-6; D gene uncertain. This CDR3 contains 18 residues. The germline V gene has CDR1 KGHSH and CDR2 LQKENI. V lost 2 bases, J lost 6 bases, and 20 bases lay in between. The CDR3 loop is CASSPISHLGSGNSPLHF. In nucleotides, the CDR3 is TGTGCCAGCTCACCAATTTCCCACCTTGGGTCCGGTAATTCACCCCTCCACTTT.

Here the CDR3 DNA reads TGCGCCAGCAGCCAGGGACAGGGCAATCAGCCCCAGCATTTT. Amino acid sequence: CASSQGQGNQPQHF. This chain connects TRBV4-3 to TRBJ1-5; 8 bases align to TRBD1. The length of the CDR3 is 14 residues. CDR1 LGHNA and CDR2 YSLEER come from the germline V gene. J gave up 2 bases and V 3 bases, and 0 bases lay outside the gene matches.

This clone came up once. The CDR3 loop is CASADREAFF. The CDR3 DNA sequence: TGTGCCAGCGCGGACAGGGAAGCTTTCTTT. The rearrangement uses TRBV28 and TRBJ1-1; TRBD1 matches at 7 bases. J gave up 8 bases and V 8 bases, and 2 bases lay outside the gene matches. Per germline, CDR1 MDHEN and CDR2 SYDVKM. The CDR3 loop spans 10 amino acids.

This CDR3 reads CASNDLHKEEQFF. In DNA, the CDR3 is TGTGCCAGTAACGACTTACACAAGGAAGAGCAGTTCTTC. The V call is TRBV19, the J call TRBJ2-1, with D unclear. V dropped 7 bases and J dropped 10 bases, with 17 bases sitting between them. The CDR3 runs to 13 residues. Germline lookup yields CDR1 LNHDA and CDR2 SQIVND (reference sequence).

This clone has a handful of counts. The rearrangement links TRBV6-1 to TRBJ1-4; TRBD1 matches 8 bases. CDR1 MNHNS and CDR2 SASEGT come from the germline V gene. The CDR3 is made up of 16 amino acids. J gave up 7 bases and V 1 base, and 8 bases lay outside the gene matches. CDR3 nucleotides: TGTGCCAGCAGTGAAGGGAAGGACAGGGCCCTTGAAAAACTGTTTTTT. It specifies CASSEGKDRALEKLFF.

The CDR3 nucleotides are TGTGCCATCAGTCGGTTGGATTCGGGACAGGGGGCCAATGAGCAGTTCTTC. Translation gives CAISRLDSGQGANEQFF. The V and J genes are TRBV10-3 and TRBJ2-1, with 12 bases lining up with TRBD1. CDR3 length: 17 amino acids. With 5 bases clipped from V and 6 bases from J, the junction kept 11 bases outside the gene matches. The V gene's germline CDR1 is ENHRY and CDR2 SYGVKD.

The CDR3 region has the DNA TGTGCCACCAGTACAGATCATCAGCCCCAGCATTTT. Translated, it gives CATSTDHQPQHF. The chain uses TRBV24-1 and TRBJ1-5; D gene unclear. This CDR3 region has 12 residues. The germline CDR1 and CDR2 sequences are KGHDR and SFDVKD. V lost 6 bases and J 5 bases, leaving 7 bases between the germline ends.

The chain uses TRBV2 and TRBJ1-1; 7 nucleotides align to TRBD1. V lost 7 bases to trimming and J lost 0 bases; unmatched junction nucleotides: 8. The CDR3 has 15 amino acids. Germline CDR1 reads SNHLY; CDR2 reads FYNNEI. CDR3 region: CASTATTGMNTEAFF. The DNA for the CDR3 is TGTGCCAGCACCGCGACGACAGGGATGAACACTGAAGCTTTCTTT.

The J gene is TRBJ1-5, the V gene TRBV30; D is unresolved. V was clipped by 3 bases and J by 5 bases, with 11 bases between them. The CDR3 has 13 amino acids. The V gene's germline CDR1 is GTSNPN and CDR2 SVGIG (reference sequence). The CDR3 loop reads CAWRGPRDQPQHF. The CDR3 DNA follows: TGTGCCTGGAGGGGCCCAAGGGATCAGCCCCAGCATTTT. The variable domain in full, completed from reference TRBV30 and TRBJ1-5, reads SQTIHQWPATLVQPVGSPLSLECTVEGTSNPNLYWYRQAAGRGLQLLFYSVGIGQISSEVPQNLSASRPQDRQFILSSKKLLLSDSGFYLCAWRGPRDQPQHFGDGTRLSIL.

As regards this clone: Sequence at one end of the junction differs from germline and may be a read error. The chain combines TRBV7-7 with TRBJ1-1, with D uncertain. CDR3 length: 13 residues. Germline CDR1 is SSHAT and CDR2 is FNYEAQ (reference sequence). The CDR3 coding sequence is TGTGCTAGCAGCTTAAAACAGAACACTGAAGCTTTCTTT. Protein product: CASSLKQNTEAFF.

The chain couples TRBV6-5 to TRBJ1-2, with D tentatively TRBD1 (6 bases). The germline V gene encodes CDR1 MNHEY and CDR2 SVGAGI. Between the trimmed V and J ends, which lost 3 bases and 4 bases, there was a span of 15 bases. This CDR3 is built from 15 residues. DNA of the CDR3: TGTGCCAGCAGTTATGAGGTACAGGGCAGCTATGGCTACACCTTC. It yields the protein CASSYEVQGSYGYTF.